This passage covers 6 T cell receptor beta chains from one sample sequenced in a study of T cells in Graves' hyperthyroidism and ophthalmopathy (dated by TCRdb to the late 2010s). Library preparation employed multiplex PCR. TCRdb names Illumina HiSeq 2000 as the instrument used. TCR beta CDR3 regions were amplified from RNA transcripts. For the first round of RT-PCR on the TCR CDR3, the HTBI primer set was used together with the Qiagen OneStep RT-PCR kit. Clones were called with MiXCR by TCRdb after fastp trimmed the public reads at Q25, and only in-frame beta chains were retained. Here each entry gathers all rows of one CDR3 protein and keeps the most common genes and DNA. This sample lists roughly 300,000 distinct CDR3 sequences; approximately 15% were detected once. 20% to 25% of the sample comes from the top ten. The source material was blood. These receptor sequences come from a woman in her twenties or thirties with Graves' hyperthyroidism.

This clonotype appeared a few times. J is TRBJ1-6 and V is TRBV20-1, with a possible D match to TRBD1 (6 bases). V shed 0 bases and J shed 7 bases, with 16 bases lying between them. CDR1 and CDR2 from the germline V gene are DFQATT and SNEGSKA (reference sequence). There are 16 residues in the CDR3. CDR3 sequence: CSARDVRTGQNSPLHF. The CDR3 nucleotides are TGCAGTGCTAGAGATGTGAGAACAGGGCAAAATTCACCCCTCCACTTT.

The sample holds a few counts of this clonotype. J is TRBJ1-1 and V is TRBV7-9; the D gene is possibly TRBD1 (6 bases). Germline loops: CDR1 SEHNR, CDR2 FQNEAQ (reference sequence). Trimming removed 5 bases at V and 6 bases at J, with 16 bases between. This CDR3 comprises 14 residues. For the CDR3, the DNA is TGTGCCAGCAGCCCCCCCGGGGGGCGTTCTGAAGCTTTCTTT. Its translation is CASSPPGGRSEAFF.

The chain combines TRBV19 with TRBJ2-1, with D perhaps TRBD1 (6 bases). Germline CDR1 is LNHDA and CDR2 is SQIVND (reference sequence). This CDR3 has 12 amino acids. The germline V and J ends were trimmed by 5 bases and 6 bases, with 8 bases remaining between them. The CDR3 bases are TGTGCCAGTAGTGTACAGGGCAATGAGCAGTTCTTC. The encoded protein is CASSVQGNEQFF.

J is TRBJ2-2 and V is TRBV6-1; tentative D call: TRBD1 (6 bases). The V gene's germline CDR1 is MNHNS and CDR2 SASEGT. CDR3 length: 16 residues. Deletions cut 7 bases from V and 1 base from J, with 16 bases between. In DNA form, the CDR3 reads TGTGCCAGCACCTCCCAGGGGAGAATGAACACCGGGGAGCTGTTTTTT. This translates into CASTSQGRMNTGELFF.

This clonotype was detected a few times. The V call is TRBV29-1, the J call TRBJ2-1; TRBD1 is a possible D gene (6 bases). Germline CDR1 reads SQVTM; CDR2 reads ANQGSEA. Trimming stripped 5 bases from V and 8 bases from J, with 16 bases between. This CDR3 is 13 amino acids long. This CDR3 reads CSVKVGATDEQFF. DNA of the CDR3: TGCAGCGTTAAAGTGGGGGCGACAGATGAGCAGTTCTTC.

This clonotype was recorded many times. The J gene is TRBJ2-2, the V gene TRBV30; D tentatively fits TRBD1 or TRBD2 (5 bases each). The V and J ends lost 4 bases and 2 bases respectively, with 8 bases between them. This CDR3 has 13 amino acids. The germline V gene has CDR1 GTSNPN and CDR2 SVGIG (reference sequence). The CDR3: CAWTRDNTGELFF. CDR3 DNA sequence: TGTGCCTGGACCAGGGACAACACCGGGGAGCTGTTTTTT.